The rows below give T cell receptor beta chains drawn from one sample of a study of blood T cell repertoires in COVID-19. Here immunoSEQ multiplex PCR was the method, and the copy in TCRdb shows in-frame clones only, minus some. The table shows 300,000 to 350,000 clones, with over 70% occurring only once. Material: PBMCs or T cells enriched from blood (not recorded which). Receptor source: a man aged 30-40 years who had recovered from COVID-19. Both conserved end residues are part of each CDR3. A D gene is named only where the DNA matches it firmly. Size is omitted from some rows. Given values are once, few, many or a class for expanded clones.

>-|-|TRBJ1-2|TRBV19
TGTGCCAGTAGCCCAGAGGCGGGGGTTGGCTACACCTTC
CASSPEAGVGYTF
>TRBD1|-|TRBJ1-6|TRBV28
TGTGCCAGCAGGTTACCCCTATACCGGACAGGGGGCAATTCACCCCTCCACTTT
CASRLPLYRTGGNSPLHF
>-|-|TRBJ2-5|TRBV2
TGTGCCAGCAGTGAAGTAACAGTCCAAGAGACCCAGTACTTC
CASSEVTVQETQYF
>TRBD1|few|TRBJ1-4|TRBV24-1
TGTGCCACCAGTGATCCGACAGGGTCTGGAGAAAAACTGTTTTTT
CATSDPTGSGEKLFF
>TRBD2|-|TRBJ2-2|TRBV6-1
TGTGCCAGCAGTGAGGTAGCGGGGTCCGGGGAGCTGTTTTTT
CASSEVAGSGELFF
>TRBD1|-|TRBJ1-6|TRBV10-3
TGTGCCATCAGTGGGACAGGGGACGCACCCCTCCACTTT
CAISGTGDAPLHF
>-|-|TRBJ2-7|TRBV9
TGTGCCAGCAGCGTAGCTACGACGGAGGGGACCTACGAGCAGTACTTC
CASSVATTEGTYEQYF
>-|once|TRBJ2-5|TRBV2
TGTGCCAGCATCCGAGCCCTCGAGACCCAGTACTTC
CASIRALETQYF
>-|-|TRBJ1-3|TRBV5-4
TGTGCCAGCAGCCTACAGGGATCTGGAAACACCATATATTTT
CASSLQGSGNTIYF
>-|-|TRBJ1-1|TRBV28
TGTGCCAGCAGCTCCACTGGGGCGCGCACTGAAGCTTTCTTT
CASSSTGARTEAFF
>-|-|TRBJ1-3|TRBV18
TGTGCCAGCTCATCCACAGGGAGCTCTGGAAACACCATATATTTT
CASSSTGSSGNTIYF
>TRBD1|-|TRBJ1-3|TRBV13
TGTGCCAGCAGCGTAGGGACAGGGACTGGAAACACCATATATTTT
CASSVGTGTGNTIYF
>-|-|TRBJ1-1|TRBV27
TGTGCCAGCAGTTTATATCCAGGATGGAACACTGAAGCTTTCTTT
CASSLYPGWNTEAFF
>-|-|TRBJ2-7|TRBV6-4
TGTGCCAGCAGTGACCCGAGAACCTCCTACGAGCAGTACTTC
CASSDPRTSYEQYF
>TRBD2|-|TRBJ2-7|TRBV7-2
TGTGCCAGCAGCTCCCAGGGGGGACTAGCGGGGGTTGAGCAGTACTTC
CASSSQGGLAGVEQYF
>-|-|TRBJ1-1|TRBV19
TGTGCCAGTAGTCCATCACAGGTAATGGGAGCTTTCTTT
CASSPSQVMGAFF
>-|-|TRBJ1-4|TRBV4-2
TGTGCCAGCAGCCAAGTTCAGGGTATAAATGAAAAACTGTTTTTT
CASSQVQGINEKLFF
>-|-|TRBJ1-3|TRBV6-5
TGTGCCAGCACACCCCAAAGACAGTCTGGAAACACCATATATTTT
CASTPQRQSGNTIYF
>TRBD2|few|TRBJ2-7|TRBV5-4
TGTGCCAGCGGGGGGGGTCAGGCCTACGAGCAGTACTTC
CASGGGQAYEQYF
>-|-|TRBJ2-5|TRBV25-1
TGTGCCAGCAGTAGGACAGCGTACCAAGAGACCCAGTACTTC
CASSRTAYQETQYF
>-|-|TRBJ1-5|TRBV19
TGTGCCAGTAGTATTCCCCAGGGAAGGAGTGTGGATCAGCCCCAGCATTTT
CASSIPQGRSVDQPQHF
>TRBD1|-|TRBJ2-3|TRBV5-1
TGCGCCAGCAGAACGACAGGGTGGGCAGATACGCAGTATTTT
CASRTTGWADTQYF
>-|-|TRBJ1-1|TRBV7-9
TGTGCCAGCAGCCCTACAGGGTCGAACACTGAAGCTTTCTTT
CASSPTGSNTEAFF
>-|-|TRBJ2-7|TRBV7-9
TGTGCCAGCAGCTTAGGAGGACAGTACGAGCAGTACTTC
CASSLGGQYEQYF
>TRBD1|once|TRBJ2-7|TRBV7-9
TGTGCCAGCAGCCGCGGGACAGGGGGAGAGCAGTACTTC
CASSRGTGGEQYF
>-|-|TRBJ1-4|TRBV3-1/TRBV3-2
TGTGCCAGCCGGGAGGGTCCTGGAAATGAAAAACTGTTTTTT
CASREGPGNEKLFF
>-|-|TRBJ2-7|TRBV4-2
TGTGCCAGCAGCCAAGCGGGGGACTCCTACGAGCAGTACTTC
CASSQAGDSYEQYF